The 31 T cell receptor beta chains below all came from one sample that was sequenced in a study of OX40 agonist ivuxolimab in advanced cancers. Clones were read by immunoSEQ multiplex PCR, and TCRdb kept only the in-frame ones, dropping some. This table has roughly 65,000 clones, roughly 92% appearing once. The starting material was CD4+ or CD8+ T cells sorted from blood, obtained in a trial of the OX40 agonist ivuxolimab. The receptors here all came from an adult with an advanced solid tumor such as melanoma, head and neck, liver or kidney cancer.

The rearrangement uses TRBV30 and TRBJ2-3, with TRBD2 matching over 10 bases. The CDR3 loop spans 12 amino acids. CDR1 is GTSNPN, CDR2 SVGIG, per germline (reference sequence). The CDR3 protein is CARSGGVDTQYF. The CDR3 DNA sequence: TGTGCTAGGAGCGGGGGGGTCGATACGCAGTATTTT.

The CDR3 region has the DNA TGTGCCAGCACCCTACCCCTGGGACAGCGCAATCAGCCCCAGCATTTT. Translation gives CASTLPLGQRNQPQHF. The chain couples TRBV28 to TRBJ1-5, with 7 bases identical to TRBD1. The trim removed 7 bases at V and 2 bases at J, leaving 11 bases unmatched. CDR1 and CDR2 (germline): MDHEN, SYDVKM. This CDR3 comprises 16 residues. The entire variable domain, with the rest obtained from reference TRBV28 and TRBJ1-5, is as follows: DVKVTQSSRYLVKRTGEKVFLECVQDMDHENMFWYRQDPGLGLRLIYFSYDVKMKEKGDIPEGYSVSREKKERFSLILESASTNQTSMYLCASTLPLGQRNQPQHFGDGTRLSIL.

This sequence joins TRBV30 and TRBJ2-7; the D gene could be TRBD1 or TRBD2 (5 bases each). The CDR3 is 18 amino acids. The germline V gene encodes CDR1 GTSNPN and CDR2 SVGIG (reference sequence). Trimming took off 3 bases at V and 3 bases at J, with 27 bases between the two ends. The chain's CDR3 is CAWSPSPPGPRRNYEQYF. In nucleotides, the CDR3 is TGTGCCTGGAGCCCATCCCCCCCGGGACCCCGTCGTAACTACGAGCAGTACTTC.

This chain uses TRBV27 with TRBJ2-4; TRBD1 matches 8 bases. J gave up 9 bases and V 7 bases, and 5 bases lay outside the gene matches. Per germline, CDR1 MNHEY and CDR2 SMNVEV (reference sequence). The CDR3 totals 12 residues. The CDR3 DNA follows: TGTGCCAGCAAGACAGGGGCAGGCATTCAGTACTTC. Its translation: CASKTGAGIQYF.

In its sample, this clone was seen a few times. CDR3 protein: CASSEKGILNQPQHF. The DNA for the CDR3 is TGTGCCAGCAGTGAAAAGGGGATACTGAATCAGCCCCAGCATTTT. The rearrangement joins TRBV6-1 to TRBJ1-5; perhaps TRBD1 as D (5 bases). Germline CDR1 MNHNS, CDR2 SASEGT. V lost 2 bases, J lost 4 bases, and 12 bases lay in between. The CDR3 has 15 amino acids.

J is TRBJ1-4 and V is TRBV10-3; no clear D. The germline gives CDR1 ENHRY, CDR2 SYGVKD. V lost 6 bases and J 7 bases, leaving 12 bases between the germline ends. The CDR3 length is 13 residues. In nucleotides, the CDR3 is TGTGCCATCAGGGACGGGAAGGGTGAAAAACTGTTTTTT. Amino acids: CAIRDGKGEKLFF.

The chain is built from TRBV5-1 and TRBJ2-2; the D call may be TRBD1 or TRBD2 (5 bases each). V lost 2 bases, J lost 0 bases, and 11 bases lay in between. Germline values: CDR1 SGHRS, CDR2 YFSETQ. This CDR3 has 16 amino acids. CDR3 region: CASSFGTEANTGELFF. DNA for the CDR3: TGCGCCAGCAGCTTTGGGACCGAGGCGAACACCGGGGAGCTGTTTTTT.

The chain carries TRBV5-1 and TRBJ1-1; TRBD1 agrees at 8 bases. With 3 bases clipped from V and 5 bases from J, the junction kept 18 bases outside the gene matches. This CDR3 has 18 residues. Germline V gene sequence: CDR1 SGHRS, CDR2 YFSETQ. The CDR3, as DNA: TGCGCCAGCAGCTCCTTTCCGATTACAGGGGGGACGGATACTGAAGCTTTCTTT. Its translation is CASSSFPITGGTDTEAFF.

The V gene is TRBV7-6, the J gene TRBJ2-3; 14 nucleotides match TRBD2. J lost 10 bases, V lost 5 bases, and 5 bases had no gene match. The CDR3 spans 14 residues. From germline, CDR1 is SGHVS and CDR2 FNYEAQ. CDR3 sequence reads: CASSKTSGRAAQYF. Here the CDR3 DNA reads TGTGCCAGCAGCAAGACTAGCGGGAGGGCCGCGCAGTATTTT. The variable domain in full, with the rest retrieved from reference TRBV7-6 and TRBJ2-3, is GAGVSQSPRYKVTKRGQDVALRCDPISGHVSLYWYRQALGQGPEFLTYFNYEAQQDKSGLPNDRFSAERPEGSISTLTIQRTEQRDSAMYRCASSKTSGRAAQYFGPGTRLTVL.

In this sample, this clone turned up once. The V call is TRBV7-9, the J call TRBJ1-3; 7 nucleotides match TRBD1. Germline-derived CDR1 and CDR2 are SEHNR and FQNEAQ (reference sequence). The CDR3 totals 15 residues. V lost 6 bases, J lost 2 bases, and 7 bases stayed unmatched. The CDR3 loop is CASRAGGSTGNTIYF. The CDR3 DNA reads TGTGCCAGCAGAGCAGGGGGGTCTACTGGAAACACCATATATTTT.

This clone came up once. The rearrangement links TRBV30 to TRBJ2-5; D is perhaps TRBD1 (5 bases). V was pared by 3 bases and J by 3 bases, with 11 bases between. The CDR3 runs 13 residues. Germline V gene sequence: CDR1 GTSNPN, CDR2 SVGIG (reference sequence). The CDR3 sequence: CAWSRDSKETQYF. The CDR3 DNA sequence: TGTGCCTGGAGCAGGGATTCCAAAGAGACCCAGTACTTC. Full variable domain (rest looked up from reference TRBV30 and TRBJ2-5): SQTIHQWPATLVQPVGSPLSLECTVEGTSNPNLYWYRQAAGRGLQLLFYSVGIGQISSEVPQNLSASRPQDRQFILSSKKLLLSDSGFYLCAWSRDSKETQYFGPGTRLLVL.

This clone was seen a handful of times. The J gene is TRBJ1-2, the V gene TRBV10-2; maybe TRBD1 (5 bases). V was cut by 8 bases and J by 8 bases, with 12 bases left in between. Germline loops: CDR1 WSHSY, CDR2 SAAADI. The CDR3 covers 11 residues. CDR3 nucleotide sequence: TGCGCCAGCTCAGACAGCCTCGGCTACACCTTC. Encoded protein: CASSDSLGYTF.

The rearrangement links TRBV27 to TRBJ2-2, with 9 bases matching TRBD2. The CDR3 has 17 residues. V lost 4 bases to trimming and J lost 7 bases; unmatched junction nucleotides: 13. The V gene's germline CDR1 is MNHEY and CDR2 SMNVEV (reference sequence). CDR3 in amino acids: CASSSLAGVGNFGELFF. The CDR3 DNA sequence: TGTGCCAGCAGTTCCTTAGCGGGAGTGGGAAACTTCGGGGAGCTGTTTTTT.

The chain employs TRBV29-1 and TRBJ2-5; the match to TRBD2 covers 9 bases. The ends lost 6 bases at V and 2 bases at J; junction bases unmatched: 13. Germline V gene lookup returns CDR1 SQVTM and CDR2 ANQGSEA. This CDR3 has 16 amino acids. The CDR3 coding sequence is TGCAGCGTCCTCGGGGTCGCTAGCGGGATACAAGAGACCCAGTACTTC. Amino acids: CSVLGVASGIQETQYF.

V and J are TRBV5-4 and TRBJ2-7, with TRBD2 matching over 14 bases. V shed 4 bases and J 7 bases; nucleotides not matched to a gene: 7. The CDR3 totals 15 residues. Looked up from germline, CDR1 is SGHNT and CDR2 is YYREEE (reference sequence). The CDR3 DNA reads TGTGCCAGCAGCCGGACTAGCGGGAGGTTTGGGGAGCAGTACTTC. Protein sequence: CASSRTSGRFGEQYF.

The chain joins TRBV9 to TRBJ1-3, with D uncertain. V dropped 3 bases and J dropped 3 bases, with 4 bases sitting between them. This CDR3 has 12 amino acids. CDR1 is SGDLS, CDR2 YYNGEE, per germline. CDR3 coding DNA: TGTGCCAGCAGCGAGGTTGGAAACACCATATATTTT. It specifies CASSEVGNTIYF.

The J gene is TRBJ1-3, the V gene TRBV29-1; perhaps TRBD1 as D (6 bases). CDR3 length: 15 residues. Germline V CDR1 and CDR2: SQVTM, ANQGSEA. Trimming took 3 bases from V and 1 from J, leaving 13 bases between them. CDR3: CSVEREQGSGNTIYF. Here the CDR3 DNA reads TGCAGCGTTGAGAGGGAACAGGGTTCTGGAAACACCATATATTTT.

This clone has a handful of counts. The V and J genes are TRBV7-9 and TRBJ2-7; TRBD1 agrees at 7 bases. The length of the CDR3 is 16 residues. Germline V gene data show CDR1 as SEHNR and CDR2 as FQNEAQ (reference sequence). The ends lost 6 bases at V and 0 bases at J; junction bases unmatched: 11. For the CDR3, the DNA is TGTGCCAGCAGTCCTCCCTTCCGGGACAGCTCCTACGAGCAGTACTTC. It is translated as CASSPPFRDSSYEQYF.

The chain couples TRBV6-1 to TRBJ2-2; the match to TRBD1 covers 10 bases. With 5 bases clipped from V and 5 bases from J, the junction kept 5 bases outside the gene matches. Per germline, CDR1 MNHNS and CDR2 SASEGT. CDR3 size: 15 residues. This CDR3 reads CASSLDRGRTGELFF. The DNA of the CDR3 is TGTGCCAGCAGTCTTGACAGGGGGCGAACCGGGGAGCTGTTTTTT.

The rearrangement links TRBV28 to TRBJ1-6; D is unclear. Germline CDR1 reads MDHEN; CDR2 reads SYDVKM. Trimming took 4 bases from V and 7 from J, leaving 14 bases between them. This CDR3 is 15 amino acids long. CDR3 sequence: CASSSPGFQNSPLHF. The CDR3 DNA reads TGTGCCAGCAGTTCCCCTGGGTTTCAGAATTCACCCCTCCACTTT.

The chain has TRBV27 and TRBJ1-2, with a weak D call TRBD1 (5 bases). The V gene lost 2 bases and the J gene lost 5 bases, with 9 bases spanning the gap. CDR1 MNHEY and CDR2 SMNVEV come from the germline V gene (reference sequence). The CDR3 has 13 amino acids. The CDR3 region has the DNA TGTGCCAGCAGTTTAGTCGGGGGGTATGGCTACACCTTC. Its translation: CASSLVGGYGYTF.

The chain couples TRBV5-5 to TRBJ1-2; no firm D call. Germline CDR1 SGHKS, CDR2 YYEKEE (reference sequence). The CDR3 sequence is 12 residues long. Trimming shortened V by 4 bases and J by 0 bases, and 4 bases separated the two germline ends. CDR3 in amino acids: CASSPSNYGYTF. CDR3 sequence (DNA): TGTGCCAGCAGCCCATCTAACTATGGCTACACCTTC.

V is TRBV10-3 and J is TRBJ2-2; TRBD2 is a possible D gene (6 bases). The length of the CDR3 is 12 residues. Germline-derived CDR1 and CDR2 are ENHRY and SYGVKD. The ends were cut back, 8 bases at V and 4 bases at J, with 8 bases in the middle. CDR3 DNA: TGTGCCATCCTTAGCGGCACCGGGGAGCTGTTTTTT. It is translated as CAILSGTGELFF.

The chain employs TRBV11-3 and TRBJ2-6, with 7 bases aligning to TRBD1. There are 17 residues in the CDR3. Unmatched junction bases numbered 3, after V lost 1 base and J lost 0 bases. Germline values: CDR1 SGHNT, CDR2 YENEEA. CDR3 bases: TGTGCCAGCAGCTTAGGGACAGGCCACTCTGGGGCCAACGTCCTGACTTTC. This codes for CASSLGTGHSGANVLTF.

The CDR3 sequence: CASSLATSGSNEQFF. As DNA, the CDR3 is TGTGCCAGCAGCTTAGCGACTAGCGGGAGTAACGAGCAGTTCTTC. The V and J genes are TRBV7-9 and TRBJ2-1; 12 nucleotides agree with TRBD2. Germline V gives CDR1 SEHNR, CDR2 FQNEAQ (reference sequence). This CDR3 comprises 15 residues. Unmatched junction bases numbered 4, after V lost 0 bases and J lost 10 bases.

CDR3 nucleotides: TGTGCCAGCGATCGGACCCAGGGGTCTAATAGCAATCAGCCCCAGCATTTT. Translated, it gives CASDRTQGSNSNQPQHF. The V call is TRBV28, the J call TRBJ1-5; possibly TRBD1 for D (6 bases). From germline, CDR1 is MDHEN and CDR2 SYDVKM. V was pared by 8 bases and J by 0 bases, with 20 bases between. The CDR3 covers 17 residues.

The chain is built from TRBV27 and TRBJ2-7, with D possibly matching TRBD1 (6 bases). This CDR3 region has 17 residues. V was trimmed by 5 bases and J by 0 bases, leaving 20 bases between them. Germline CDR1 and CDR2: MNHEY and SMNVEV (reference sequence). CDR3 region: CASSPRSQGHGSYEQYF. DNA for the CDR3: TGTGCCAGCAGTCCGCGCTCACAGGGTCACGGCTCCTACGAGCAGTACTTC.

J is TRBJ2-7 and V is TRBV10-3; 8 bases line up with TRBD1. Germline V gives CDR1 ENHRY, CDR2 SYGVKD. The length of the CDR3 is 14 residues. Losses at the gene ends were 6 bases for V and 4 bases for J; bases not matched to a gene: 8. CDR3 loop: CAIRPGQAEYEQYF. The CDR3 DNA is TGTGCCATCAGGCCGGGACAGGCGGAATACGAGCAGTACTTC.

V usage is TRBV27 and J usage is TRBJ1-6; perhaps TRBD1 as D (5 bases). The CDR3 is 15 residues long. Trimming left V 3 bases short and J 14 bases short, with 20 bases between. Per the germline V gene, CDR1 is MNHEY and CDR2 is SMNVEV (reference sequence). The CDR3: CASSFSQGTGLSLHF. Here the CDR3 DNA reads TGTGCCAGCAGTTTCTCTCAGGGAACGGGGTTATCCCTCCACTTT.

The rearrangement joins TRBV7-7 to TRBJ2-7, with D perhaps being TRBD1 or TRBD2 (6 bases each). Looked up from germline, CDR1 is SSHAT and CDR2 is FNYEAQ (reference sequence). The CDR3 consists of 14 residues. The V and J ends lost 0 bases and 3 bases respectively, with 9 bases between them. CDR3 residues: CASSLAQGLYEQYF. CDR3 sequence (DNA): TGTGCCAGCAGCTTAGCACAGGGACTCTACGAGCAGTACTTC.

The chain links TRBV27 to TRBJ2-2, with 7 bases matching TRBD2. CDR3 length: 16 residues. The ends lost 3 bases at V and 4 bases at J; junction bases unmatched: 8. Per the germline V gene, CDR1 is MNHEY and CDR2 is SMNVEV (reference sequence). CDR3 protein: CASSFNSGQGTGELFF. In DNA form, the CDR3 reads TGTGCCAGCAGTTTCAATAGCGGGCAAGGCACCGGGGAGCTGTTTTTT.